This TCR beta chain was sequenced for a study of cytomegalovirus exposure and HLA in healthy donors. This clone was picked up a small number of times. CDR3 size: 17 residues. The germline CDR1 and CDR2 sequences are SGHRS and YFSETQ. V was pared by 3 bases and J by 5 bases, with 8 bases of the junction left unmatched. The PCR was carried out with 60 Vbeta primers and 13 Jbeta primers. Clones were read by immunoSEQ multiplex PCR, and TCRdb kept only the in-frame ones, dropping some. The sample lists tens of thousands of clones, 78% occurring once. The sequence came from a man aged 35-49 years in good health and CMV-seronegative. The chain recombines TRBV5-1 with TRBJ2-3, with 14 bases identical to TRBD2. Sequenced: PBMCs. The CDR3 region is CASSSRFGTSGRDTQYF. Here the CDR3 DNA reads TGCGCCAGCAGCTCCCGGTTTGGGACTAGCGGGAGAGATACGCAGTATTTT. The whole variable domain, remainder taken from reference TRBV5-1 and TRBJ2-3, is KAGVTQTPRYLIKTRGQQVTLSCSPISGHRSVSWYQQTPGQGLQFLFEYFSETQRNKGNFPGRFSGRQFSNSRSEMNVSTLELGDSALYLCASSSRFGTSGRDTQYFGPGTRLTVL.